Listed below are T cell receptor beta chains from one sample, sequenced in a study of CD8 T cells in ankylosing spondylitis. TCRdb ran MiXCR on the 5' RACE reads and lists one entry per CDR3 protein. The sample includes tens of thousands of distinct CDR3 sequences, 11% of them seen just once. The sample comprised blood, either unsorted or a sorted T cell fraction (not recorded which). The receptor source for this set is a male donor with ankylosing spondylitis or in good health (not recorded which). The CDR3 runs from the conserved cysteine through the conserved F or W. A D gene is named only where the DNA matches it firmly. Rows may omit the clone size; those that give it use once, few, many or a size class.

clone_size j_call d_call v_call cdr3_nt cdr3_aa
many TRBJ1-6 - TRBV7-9 TGTGCCAGCAGCGTCTCCGCCGGTTCTTCACCCCTCCACTTT CASSVSAGSSPLHF
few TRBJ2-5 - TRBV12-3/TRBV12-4 TGTGCCAGCAGCCCACCCTTGATGGACTCAGTGGGGGAGACCCAGTACTTC CASSPPLMDSVGETQYF
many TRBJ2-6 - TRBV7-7 TGTGCCAGCAGCTTAGAAATCCCCGGGGCCTCTGGGGCCAACGTCCTGACTTTC CASSLEIPGASGANVLTF
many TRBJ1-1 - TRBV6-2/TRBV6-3 TGTGCCAGCAGTCCCACCCGAGGGGGCACTGAAGCTTTCTTT CASSPTRGGTEAFF
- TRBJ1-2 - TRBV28 TGTGCCAGCAACCGTGGGGGCCTCTATGGCTACACCTTC CASNRGGLYGYTF
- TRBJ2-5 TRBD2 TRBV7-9 TGTGCCAGCAGCTATCCCGGGGGGTACCAAGAGACCCAGTACTTC CASSYPGGYQETQYF
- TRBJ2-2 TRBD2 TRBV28 TGTGCCAGCAGTTTCGCTAGCGGGGGGGCGATTTGGACCGGGGAGCTGTTTTTT CASSFASGGAIWTGELFF
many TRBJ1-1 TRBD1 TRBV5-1 TGCGCCAGCAGCGGGCTAACAGGGGGTGCAGGTGAAGCTTTCTTT CASSGLTGGAGEAFF
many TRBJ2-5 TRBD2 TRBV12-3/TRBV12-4 TGTGCCAGCAGTTTGACTAGCGGGGGCGGGGAGACCCAGTACTTC CASSLTSGGGETQYF
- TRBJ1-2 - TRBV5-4 TGTGCCAGCAGCGACCTGGTGGTGCAGGACAACTATGGCTACACCTTC CASSDLVVQDNYGYTF
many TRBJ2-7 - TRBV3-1 TGTGCCAGCAGCCAAGTCAGGGGGGCCTACGAGCAGTACTTC CASSQVRGAYEQYF
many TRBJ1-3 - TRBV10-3 TGTGCCATCAGTCCTGACGGGCCAAATATCGGAAACACCATATATTTT CAISPDGPNIGNTIYF
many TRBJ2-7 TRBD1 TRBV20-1 TGCAGTGCTAGAACGGGACAGGGGGCCTACGAGCAGTACTTC CSARTGQGAYEQYF
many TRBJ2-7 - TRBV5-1 TGCGCCAGCAGCGTGACAGTGAGCTCCTACGAGCAGTACTTC CASSVTVSSYEQYF